These T cell receptor beta chains were read from a single sample in a study of monozygotic twins with inflammatory bowel disease. Following a re-call of the 5' RACE reads, TCRdb has one entry per CDR3 protein and lacks DNA. The sample table includes nearly 450,000 distinct CDR3 sequences. What was sequenced was blood. The origin of the receptors is a human donor with ulcerative colitis or Crohn's disease, or a healthy co-twin of an affected twin (not recorded which). Each CDR3 is given with its conserved first and last residue. Each record gives: CDR3 protein, CDR3 length, J gene, V gene.

CDR3aa: CASSQDRGVIYGYTF; len: 15; j_gene: TRBJ1-2; v_gene: TRBV14
CDR3aa: CASSENREAKNIQYF; len: 15; j_gene: TRBJ2-4; v_gene: TRBV6-1
CDR3aa: CASSQEEGTEAFF; len: 13; j_gene: TRBJ1-1; v_gene: TRBV4-3
CDR3aa: CASRPGGETQYF; len: 12; j_gene: TRBJ2-3; v_gene: TRBV6-5
CDR3aa: CAWSIGGREDNEQFF; len: 15; j_gene: TRBJ2-1; v_gene: TRBV30
CDR3aa: CASSGPGGTSGRDTQYF; len: 17; j_gene: TRBJ2-3; v_gene: TRBV27
CDR3aa: CASSPTSYEQYF; len: 12; j_gene: TRBJ2-7; v_gene: TRBV6-2/TRBV6-3
CDR3aa: CASSPTGTGTYEQYF; len: 15; j_gene: TRBJ2-7; v_gene: TRBV13
CDR3aa: CASSYYRDTEAFF; len: 13; j_gene: TRBJ1-1; v_gene: TRBV6-5
CDR3aa: CSARAETGETEAFF; len: 14; j_gene: TRBJ1-1; v_gene: TRBV20-1
CDR3aa: CSLKAGGPGTDTQYF; len: 15; j_gene: TRBJ2-3; v_gene: TRBV20-1
CDR3aa: CASRIPGTGVTDTQYF; len: 16; j_gene: TRBJ2-3; v_gene: TRBV7-2
CDR3aa: CASSLVPGSTDTQYF; len: 15; j_gene: TRBJ2-3; v_gene: TRBV4-2
CDR3aa: CTSSLPGGRNIQYF; len: 14; j_gene: TRBJ2-4; v_gene: TRBV5-1
CDR3aa: CASSLAVVPGGDTQYF; len: 16; j_gene: TRBJ2-3; v_gene: TRBV11-2
CDR3aa: CASSQPGTYEQYF; len: 13; j_gene: TRBJ2-7; v_gene: TRBV18
CDR3aa: CASSPSGVDNEQFF; len: 14; j_gene: TRBJ2-1; v_gene: TRBV7-3
CDR3aa: CASSSGGRSTEAFF; len: 14; j_gene: TRBJ1-1; v_gene: TRBV19
CDR3aa: CASSPDRVGYEQYF; len: 14; j_gene: TRBJ2-7; v_gene: TRBV18
CDR3aa: CASSLGGLAFSYEQYF; len: 16; j_gene: TRBJ2-7; v_gene: TRBV5-1
CDR3aa: CASSPLGEAKSNQPQHF; len: 17; j_gene: TRBJ1-5; v_gene: TRBV6-1
CDR3aa: CASSYYPSGGPTGELFF; len: 17; j_gene: TRBJ2-2; v_gene: TRBV6-2/TRBV6-3
CDR3aa: CASKEGGINEQFF; len: 13; j_gene: TRBJ2-1; v_gene: TRBV6-5
CDR3aa: CAWKVSIGGIYEQYF; len: 15; j_gene: TRBJ2-7; v_gene: TRBV30
CDR3aa: CSVNRGSGETQYF; len: 13; j_gene: TRBJ2-5; v_gene: TRBV29-1
CDR3aa: CASSSPDRAYEQYF; len: 14; j_gene: TRBJ2-7; v_gene: TRBV7-9
CDR3aa: CASSPPTDYYGYTF; len: 14; j_gene: TRBJ1-2; v_gene: TRBV28
CDR3aa: CASSHYSYEQYF; len: 12; j_gene: TRBJ2-7; v_gene: TRBV7-6
CDR3aa: CASSPDRSGDTQYF; len: 14; j_gene: TRBJ2-3; v_gene: TRBV18
CDR3aa: CASSQAVSNYGYTF; len: 14; j_gene: TRBJ1-2; v_gene: TRBV4-2
CDR3aa: CASPSGLAGAEGKFF; len: 15; j_gene: TRBJ2-1; v_gene: TRBV7-9
CDR3aa: CASSLAGAKTGELFF; len: 15; j_gene: TRBJ2-2; v_gene: TRBV28
CDR3aa: CASSLGTRGPWFF; len: 13; j_gene: TRBJ2-1; v_gene: TRBV14
CDR3aa: CATSRGGTEETQYF; len: 14; j_gene: TRBJ2-5; v_gene: TRBV15
CDR3aa: CASSNPGEQQYF; len: 12; j_gene: TRBJ2-7; v_gene: TRBV7-3
CDR3aa: CASSQEKGRPSYNEQFF; len: 17; j_gene: TRBJ2-1; v_gene: TRBV4-3
CDR3aa: CAWSVGDSYEQYF; len: 13; j_gene: TRBJ2-7; v_gene: TRBV30
CDR3aa: CASSLSRTDYGYTF; len: 14; j_gene: TRBJ1-2; v_gene: TRBV5-1
CDR3aa: CASKRGQEKNIQYF; len: 14; j_gene: TRBJ2-4; v_gene: TRBV6-2/TRBV6-3
CDR3aa: CASSLGGSPYNEQFF; len: 15; j_gene: TRBJ2-1; v_gene: TRBV13
CDR3aa: CASSSPPGTEAFF; len: 13; j_gene: TRBJ1-1; v_gene: TRBV9